This entry lists 29 T cell receptor beta chains sequenced from one sample in a study of blood T cell repertoires in COVID-19. Repertoires were generated with immunoSEQ multiplex PCR, while TCRdb's copy carries only in-frame clones and drops some. The sample has over 100,000 clones, 75% to 85% seen once. Input material: peripheral blood. These TCRs come from a woman older than 75 with acute or convalescent COVID-19.

A few counts support this clone. The rearrangement joins TRBV6-2 or TRBV6-3 to TRBJ2-1; D gene unclear. Trimming cost V 6 bases and J 3 bases, with 18 bases left between them. CDR3 length: 16 residues. The V gene's germline CDR1 is MNHEY and CDR2 SVGEGT. CDR3 protein: CASSRRGSTYYNEQFF. The CDR3 DNA reads as TGTGCCAGCAGCCGACGCGGAAGCACCTACTACAATGAGCAGTTCTTC.

This clone has only one observation. This sequence joins TRBV7-2 and TRBJ1-2; 9 bases fit TRBD1. Germline V gene data show CDR1 as SGHTA and CDR2 as FQGNSA. The CDR3 length is 17 residues. V dropped 1 base and J dropped 5; count of bases not matched to a gene: 11. CDR3 region: CASSLDSVQGARYGYTF. For the CDR3, the DNA is TGTGCCAGCAGCTTAGACTCCGTACAGGGGGCGCGATATGGCTACACCTTC.

This clone has just a few counts. V and J are TRBV27 and TRBJ1-6; no definite D call. The V end was cut by 5 bases, the J end by 4 bases, with 6 bases between. CDR1 is MNHEY, CDR2 SMNVEV, per germline (reference sequence). The CDR3 sequence is 13 residues long. The CDR3 region has the DNA TGTGCCAGCAGTCCTAGTTATAATTCACCCCTCCACTTT. Protein product: CASSPSYNSPLHF.

The chain recombines TRBV5-5 with TRBJ2-5; D remains ambiguous. The V end was cut by 1 base, the J end by 3 bases, with 7 bases between. The germline gives CDR1 SGHKS, CDR2 YYEKEE (reference sequence). The CDR3 runs 13 residues. The CDR3 sequence: CASSLWAEETQYF. CDR3 bases: TGTGCCAGCAGCTTGTGGGCCGAAGAGACCCAGTACTTC.

This clone was seen a few times. J is TRBJ2-3 and V is TRBV5-4; 13 bases are a match to TRBD2. This CDR3 is 15 amino acids long. The V gene end was trimmed by 4 bases and the J gene end by 10 bases; junction bases not matched to a gene: 9. Per germline, CDR1 SGHNT and CDR2 YYREEE (reference sequence). This CDR3 reads CASSLLAGGRKSQYF. CDR3 in DNA: TGTGCCAGCAGCCTACTAGCGGGGGGGCGGAAGTCGCAGTATTTT.

This clone has a single count. The rearrangement joins TRBV6-6 to TRBJ2-3, with 7 bases identical to TRBD1. Germline V lookup: CDR1 MNHNY, CDR2 SVGAGI (reference sequence). The CDR3 loop spans 14 amino acids. V was clipped by 2 bases and J by 5 bases; unmatched bases: 4. The CDR3 bases are TGTGCCAGCAGTTACCAGGGGGACGGAGATACGCAGTATTTT. It yields the protein CASSYQGDGDTQYF.

The chain uses TRBV6-6 and TRBJ2-1; 10 nucleotides match TRBD2. CDR3 size: 15 residues. CDR1 and CDR2 (germline): MNHNY, SVGAGI (reference sequence). Unmatched junction bases numbered 11, after V lost 7 bases and J lost 8 bases. The CDR3: CASTPSSGSSHEQFF. The CDR3 nucleotides are TGTGCCAGCACTCCCTCTAGCGGGAGTAGCCATGAGCAGTTCTTC.

The J gene is TRBJ1-1, the V gene TRBV6-5; D is ambiguous. V was trimmed by 0 bases and J by 0 bases, leaving 8 bases between them. The CDR3 is 15 amino acids. The germline V gene encodes CDR1 MNHEY and CDR2 SVGAGI. The CDR3 coding sequence is TGTGCCAGCAGTTACTCGTCGGAGATGAACACTGAAGCTTTCTTT. It is translated as CASSYSSEMNTEAFF.

V gene TRBV12-5 combines with J gene TRBJ2-3; 10 bases agree with TRBD2. CDR3 length: 16 residues. With 5 bases clipped from V and 5 bases from J, the junction kept 10 bases outside the gene matches. Per the germline V gene, CDR1 is LGHNT and CDR2 is FRNRAP. In DNA form, the CDR3 reads TGTGCTAGTGGTACAAGACTAGCGGGCAGGGTAGATACGCAGTATTTT. It is translated as CASGTRLAGRVDTQYF.

V gene TRBV7-2 combines with J gene TRBJ1-1, with D possibly being TRBD1 (6 bases). From germline, CDR1 is SGHTA and CDR2 FQGNSA. This CDR3 is 16 amino acids long. V was shortened by 0 bases and J by 6 bases, with 17 bases between the two germline ends. The CDR3 DNA reads as TGTGCCAGCAGCTTAGCGCACCGGGGGGGGGCTCCTGAAGCTTTCTTT. This translates into CASSLAHRGGAPEAFF.

V usage is TRBV5-8 and J usage is TRBJ2-7; possibly TRBD1 for D (5 bases). The CDR3 is 12 amino acids. V lost 4 bases and J lost 1, with 6 bases in between. CDR1 and CDR2 from the germline V gene are SGHTS and YDEGEE. The CDR3 coding sequence is TGTGCCAGCAGCCGACAGTCCTACGAGCAGTACTTC. It translates to CASSRQSYEQYF.

The chain has TRBV9 and TRBJ2-2; the D is unclear. Germline CDR1 SGDLS, CDR2 YYNGEE. This CDR3 region has 14 residues. With 4 bases removed from V and 3 bases from J, the gap between germline ends came to 10 bases. CDR3 sequence: CASSPRPYTGELFF. The CDR3, as DNA: TGTGCCAGCAGCCCTAGACCATACACCGGGGAGCTGTTTTTT.

This clone was recorded a few times. The rearrangement uses TRBV30 and TRBJ2-7; 7 nucleotides align to TRBD1. J was trimmed by 9 bases and V by 3 bases; bases with no gene match: 14. The germline gives CDR1 GTSNPN, CDR2 SVGIG (reference sequence). The length of the CDR3 is 14 residues. The CDR3 nucleotides are TGTGCCTGGAGGGGGCCTGGACAGGCTATGGGGCAGTACTTC. Translated: CAWRGPGQAMGQYF.

The V call is TRBV5-5, the J call TRBJ2-2, with 12 nucleotides matching TRBD2. Germline V gene data show CDR1 as SGHKS and CDR2 as YYEKEE (reference sequence). The length of the CDR3 is 15 residues. Trimming removed 6 bases from V and 4 bases from J; junction bases left unmatched: 4. In DNA, the CDR3 is TGTGCCAGCACCCTACTAGCGGGAGGCACCGGGGAGCTGTTTTTT. This gives the protein CASTLLAGGTGELFF.

The chain is built from TRBV3-1 (or the pseudogene TRBV3-2) and TRBJ2-7, with D tentatively TRBD2 (6 bases). Trimming took 4 bases from V and 4 from J, leaving 17 bases between them. The germline V gene has CDR1 LGHDT and CDR2 YNNKEL (reference sequence). The CDR3 covers 15 residues. This CDR3 reads CASSPYLAGRYEQYF. In nucleotides, the CDR3 is TGTGCCAGCAGCCCGTATCTGGCGGGAAGGTACGAGCAGTACTTC.

This CDR3 is CASSLGENYGYTF. Here the CDR3 DNA reads TGTGCCAGCAGTCTAGGGGAAAACTATGGCTACACCTTC. This rearrangement joins TRBV6-5 to TRBJ1-2, with D perhaps TRBD1 (5 bases). The CDR3 contains 13 residues. The V end lost 5 bases, the J end lost 2 bases, and 9 bases lay between the germline ends. The V gene's germline CDR1 is MNHEY and CDR2 SVGAGI.

The rearrangement joins TRBV24-1 to TRBJ2-6, with D maybe TRBD2 (7 bases). The CDR3 totals 18 residues. Germline assignment: CDR1 KGHDR and CDR2 SFDVKD. The V end was cut by 5 bases, the J end by 0 bases, with 16 bases between. CDR3 in DNA: TGTGCCACCAGTGCCGCCGGGGGGCTAAACTCTGGGGCCAACGTCCTGACTTTC. Translation: CATSAAGGLNSGANVLTF.

This clone was observed once. The chain carries TRBV7-2 and TRBJ1-2; TRBD1 is a possible D gene (6 bases). The germline V gene encodes CDR1 SGHTA and CDR2 FQGNSA. Trimming shortened V by 0 bases and J by 6 bases, and 11 bases separated the two germline ends. CDR3 size: 14 residues. The CDR3 DNA follows: TGTGCCAGCAGCTTAGCAGGGGGGGCTGATGGCTACACCTTC. This codes for CASSLAGGADGYTF.

The chain combines TRBV18 with TRBJ1-1, with TRBD1 as a possible D gene (5 bases). CDR1 is KGHSH and CDR2 is LQKENI in the germline V gene. The CDR3 runs 16 residues. Trimming took 2 bases from V and 0 from J, leaving 13 bases between them. CDR3 DNA sequence: TGTGCCAGCTCACCAAGTACAGGAGTCCTGAACACTGAAGCTTTCTTT. Translation gives CASSPSTGVLNTEAFF.

The chain carries TRBV7-6 and TRBJ2-5; TRBD1 matches at 7 bases. V lost 4 bases to trimming and J lost 5 bases; unmatched junction nucleotides: 4. Germline loops: CDR1 SGHVS, CDR2 FNYEAQ. CDR3 size: 13 residues. The chain's CDR3 is CASSSTGWETQYF. The CDR3 coding sequence is TGTGCCAGCAGCTCGACAGGGTGGGAGACCCAGTACTTC. Drawing the rest from reference TRBV7-6 and TRBJ2-5, the complete variable domain is GAGVSQSPRYKVTKRGQDVALRCDPISGHVSLYWYRQALGQGPEFLTYFNYEAQQDKSGLPNDRFSAERPEGSISTLTIQRTEQRDSAMYRCASSSTGWETQYFGPGTRLLVL.

The rearrangement uses TRBV5-1 and TRBJ2-3; 7 bases fit TRBD1. CDR3 length: 15 amino acids. Germline CDR1 is SGHRS and CDR2 is YFSETQ. Germline trimming cut 5 bases from V and 6 bases from J; bases unmatched to any gene: 12. CDR3 DNA sequence: TGCGCCAGCAGTCAGGGGGACCCCCTCACGGATACGCAGTATTTT. Translating gives CASSQGDPLTDTQYF.

The rearrangement uses TRBV4-3 and TRBJ2-3, with D perhaps TRBD1 (6 bases). V gave up 3 bases and J gave up 0 bases, with 13 bases separating them. CDR3 length equals 16 residues. The germline V gene encodes CDR1 LGHNA and CDR2 YSLEER. Here the CDR3 reads CASSQVLGASTDTQYF. CDR3 DNA sequence: TGCGCCAGCAGCCAGGTTCTGGGGGCTAGCACAGATACGCAGTATTTT.

The rearrangement links TRBV7-2 to TRBJ2-3; possible D gene TRBD2, 7 bases. Germline CDR1 and CDR2: SGHTA and FQGNSA. The V end was cut by 5 bases, the J end by 11 bases, with 17 bases between. This CDR3 has 13 residues. CDR3 in DNA: TGTGCCAGCAGCCCCGGGGGGCCCAGAGGGCAGTATTTT. It is translated as CASSPGGPRGQYF.

The chain combines TRBV6-5 with TRBJ1-2; D is undetermined. V lost 5 bases and J lost 2, with 9 bases in between. CDR1 MNHEY and CDR2 SVGAGI come from the germline V gene. The CDR3 is 13 residues long. The CDR3 DNA reads TGTGCCAGCAGTCCCGACGGGAACTATGGCTACACCTTC. Its protein is CASSPDGNYGYTF.

This sequence joins TRBV7-2 and TRBJ2-5; 9 bases align to TRBD2. V shed 5 bases and J 4 bases; nucleotides not matched to a gene: 11. The germline gives CDR1 SGHTA, CDR2 FQGNSA. This CDR3 has 16 residues. Here the CDR3 reads CASSQPSGARRETQYF. Here the CDR3 DNA reads TGTGCCAGCAGCCAACCTAGCGGGGCACGGAGAGAGACCCAGTACTTC.

V usage is TRBV21-1 and J usage is TRBJ1-2; the table's D call, TRBD1, has no DNA check behind it. TRBV21-1 is flagged as a pseudogene. The CDR3 loop spans 15 amino acids. The CDR3 here is CASSKGQGAMVGYTF. The CDR3 DNA reads as TGTGCCAGCAGCAAGGGACAGGGGGCAATGGTTGGCTACACCTTC.

The chain carries TRBV10-3 and TRBJ1-5; D may be TRBD1 (6 bases). Germline-derived CDR1 and CDR2 are ENHRY and SYGVKD. The CDR3 contains 14 residues. V was cut by 7 bases and J by 6 bases, with 16 bases left in between. The CDR3 is CAIKAETGGQPQHF. CDR3 bases: TGTGCCATCAAGGCCGAGACAGGCGGTCAGCCCCAGCATTTT.

The chain uses TRBV6-5 and TRBJ1-1; TRBD1 is a possible D gene (5 bases). V lost 6 bases, J lost 10 bases, and 18 bases lay in between. The V gene's germline CDR1 is MNHEY and CDR2 SVGAGI. This CDR3 contains 13 residues. CDR3 coding DNA: TGTGCCAGCAGCCAAGAAATCAGGGTACCAGCTTTCTTT. Its translation: CASSQEIRVPAFF.

The CDR3 bases are TGTGCCAGCAGCTCAGGGGTCCTCTCTGGAAACACCATATATTTT. Amino acids: CASSSGVLSGNTIYF. This sequence joins TRBV6-5 and TRBJ1-3; D possibly corresponds to TRBD1 (6 bases). V was pared by 6 bases and J by 0 bases, with 12 bases between. In germline, CDR1 is MNHEY, CDR2 SVGAGI. The CDR3 sequence is 15 residues long.